This T cell receptor beta chain originates from a study of OX40 agonist ivuxolimab in advanced cancers. At the level of the study: The treatment was a fully human IgG2 OX40 agonist, ivuxolimab. Broader study findings: At 0.1 to 3.0 mg/kg and by week 6, clonal expansion occurred in CD4+ and CD8+ blood T cells. Which antigen the expanded peripheral T cells recognized is unknown. The study found among the lowest clonal expansion in partial responders at 0.1-3.0 mg/kg.

The method was immunoSEQ multiplex PCR; TCRdb's version includes in-frame clones alone and lacks a portion of them. The sample holds 50,000 or so clones, about 88% seen once. Germline V gene data show CDR1 as MDHEN and CDR2 as SYDVKM. V was trimmed by 5 bases and J by 7 bases, leaving 18 bases between them. The CDR3 runs 15 residues. To note about this clone: Its specificity is unknown.

The chain joins TRBV28 to TRBJ1-5; the D is unclear. Sequencing used CD4+ or CD8+ T cells sorted from blood, obtained in a trial of the OX40 agonist ivuxolimab. The TCR sequence derives from an adult with an advanced solid tumor such as melanoma, head and neck, liver or kidney cancer. In DNA, the CDR3 is TGTGCCAGCAGTACACCTAGCCTACTACGGCAGCCCCAGCATTTT. Residues: CASSTPSLLRQPQHF. The full variable domain, completed using reference TRBV28 and TRBJ1-5, is DVKVTQSSRYLVKRTGEKVFLECVQDMDHENMFWYRQDPGLGLRLIYFSYDVKMKEKGDIPEGYSVSREKKERFSLILESASTNQTSMYLCASSTPSLLRQPQHFGDGTRLSIL.